The TCR beta chain under discussion was sequenced for a study of blood T cell repertoires in COVID-19. Background on the study: The United States, Italy and Spain provided the acute and convalescent COVID-19 samples. T cells, B-cell-depleted T cells, or PBMCs supplied cDNA or gDNA.

Original processing methods: Reference gene primer amplification gave estimated nucleated cell counts. TCRdb's copy holds only in-frame clones and misses some; the assay was immunoSEQ multiplex PCR. V and J calls and clone size are given by that table; D and trimming were obtained from the DNA. The top ten hold approximately 20% of the sample, which has roughly 53,000 clones, about 76% seen once. The source material was peripheral blood. This clonotype was obtained from a man aged 50-59 years with active or convalescent COVID-19.

The CDR3 DNA sequence: TGCGCCAGCAGCCAAGATGACAGCGGGGAAGAGACCCAGTACTTC. This codes for CASSQDDSGEETQYF. The rearrangement uses TRBV4-1 and TRBJ2-5; 7 bases map to TRBD2. This CDR3 region has 15 residues. Germline lookup yields CDR1 MGHRA and CDR2 YSYEKL. Germline trimming cut 0 bases from V and 3 bases from J; bases unmatched to any gene: 4.